A single sample is the source of the 24 T cell receptor beta chains below, sequenced in a study of patients and donors after allogeneic stem cell transplantation. MiXCR, run by TCRdb on the RT-PCR reads, gives a single entry per CDR3 protein. This sample has approximately 160,000 distinct CDR3 sequences, with about 30% found just once. Sequences were obtained from blood, either unsorted or a sorted T cell fraction (not recorded which). These receptor sequences come from a human donor who was either an allogeneic HSCT recipient or a stem cell or donor lymphocyte infusion donor (not recorded which). It is not recorded whose cells these are; they may come from a transplant donor.

This clonotype has more than one count but fewer than ten. V is TRBV7-2 and J is TRBJ1-2; a weak D match, TRBD1 (5 bases). V lost 1 base and J lost 4, with 13 bases in between. The CDR3 extends over 15 amino acids. Germline lookup yields CDR1 SGHTA and CDR2 FQGNSA. The CDR3 DNA reads as TGTGCCAGCAGCTTAGGGGAGGGGTCCCTCTATGGCTACACCTTC. Its protein product is CASSLGEGSLYGYTF.

This clonotype was seen only a few times. The chain has TRBV15 and TRBJ1-4; no clear D gene. V lost 2 bases, J lost 8 bases, and 12 bases lay in between. Germline loops: CDR1 LNHNV, CDR2 YYDKDF (reference sequence). This CDR3 spans 14 amino acids. CDR3 protein: CATSRPQVQEKLFF. The CDR3 DNA is TGTGCCACCAGCAGACCTCAGGTTCAGGAAAAACTGTTTTTT.

The V gene is TRBV5-5, the J gene TRBJ2-2; TRBD2 matches at 12 bases. From germline, CDR1 is SGHKS and CDR2 YYEKEE (reference sequence). This CDR3 is 15 amino acids long. V lost 2 bases to trimming and J lost 11 bases; unmatched junction nucleotides: 7. CDR3 amino acids: CASSLPGLAGFELFF. CDR3 DNA sequence: TGTGCCAGCAGCTTACCTGGACTAGCGGGATTTGAGCTGTTTTTT.

The chain carries TRBV6-1 and TRBJ2-7; TRBD1 agrees at 10 bases. The trim removed 6 bases at V and 5 bases at J, leaving 7 bases unmatched. The germline V gene encodes CDR1 MNHNS and CDR2 SASEGT. The CDR3 sequence is 14 residues long. CDR3 bases: TGTGCCAGCAGACTTGGACAGGGGGTTGACGAGCAGTACTTC. Its translation: CASRLGQGVDEQYF.

This clonotype was picked up one time. The junction and the germline gene differ at one end; a read error may be behind it. The chain has TRBV30 and TRBJ2-7; D assignment may be TRBD1 or TRBD2 (5 bases each). Germline lookup yields CDR1 GTSNPN and CDR2 SVGIG (reference sequence). This CDR3 comprises 14 residues. CDR3 residues: CAWSTGQGDYGQYF. DNA for the CDR3: TGTGCCTGGAGTACGGGTCAGGGAGACTACGGGCAGTACTTC.

The V and J genes are TRBV7-6 and TRBJ2-1, with a possible D match to TRBD1 (5 bases). Trimming left V 5 bases short and J 2 bases short, with 10 bases between. The CDR3 extends over 14 amino acids. Germline loops: CDR1 SGHVS, CDR2 FNYEAQ. The CDR3 is CASSHRTAYNEQFF. CDR3 nucleotide sequence: TGTGCCAGCAGCCACAGGACCGCCTACAATGAGCAGTTCTTC. Using reference TRBV7-6 and TRBJ2-1 for the parts outside the CDR3, the full variable domain is GAGVSQSPRYKVTKRGQDVALRCDPISGHVSLYWYRQALGQGPEFLTYFNYEAQQDKSGLPNDRFSAERPEGSISTLTIQRTEQRDSAMYRCASSHRTAYNEQFFGPGTRLTVL.

This clonotype was counted many times. The V gene is TRBV9, the J gene TRBJ1-1, with 9 bases aligning to TRBD1. Germline V lookup: CDR1 SGDLS, CDR2 YYNGEE. The CDR3 loop spans 15 amino acids. The trim removed 4 bases at V and 4 bases at J, leaving 8 bases unmatched. The CDR3 DNA is TGTGCCAGCAGCCCGCGACAGGGGGGATTCACTGAAGCTTTCTTT. Translation gives CASSPRQGGFTEAFF.

This rearrangement joins TRBV6-2 or TRBV6-3 to TRBJ2-1, with a possible D match to TRBD2 (6 bases). The germline V and J ends were trimmed by 8 bases and 2 bases, with 16 bases remaining between them. Germline CDR1 and CDR2: MNHEY and SVGEGT. This CDR3 spans 15 amino acids. The CDR3 region has the DNA TGTGCCAGCCTAGGGAGGCGGGGAGCCTACAATGAGCAGTTCTTC. Amino acids: CASLGRRGAYNEQFF.

At least ten counts were recorded for this clonotype. This chain links TRBV4-1 with TRBJ1-5; D gene uncertain. Germline V gene data show CDR1 as MGHRA and CDR2 as YSYEKL. The CDR3 loop spans 15 amino acids. Trimming shortened V by 1 base and J by 3 bases, and 10 bases separated the two germline ends. CDR3 nucleotides: TGCGCCAGCAGCCAAGGTCAGTTCCCCAATCAGCCCCAGCATTTT. It codes for CASSQGQFPNQPQHF.

The rearrangement uses TRBV27 and TRBJ1-5; 7 bases align to TRBD1. This CDR3 has 17 amino acids. V lost 5 bases, J lost 1 base, and 11 bases stayed unmatched. From germline, CDR1 is MNHEY and CDR2 SMNVEV (reference sequence). Here the CDR3 reads CASSPTTNRGSNQPQHF. CDR3 nucleotides: TGTGCCAGCAGTCCTACTACAAACAGGGGAAGCAATCAGCCCCAGCATTTT.

There are many counts of this clonotype. The chain recombines TRBV12-3 or TRBV12-4 with TRBJ2-7; maybe TRBD2 (5 bases). V was clipped by 0 bases and J by 0 bases, with 6 bases between them. This CDR3 contains 14 residues. The CDR3 DNA follows: TGTGCCAGCAGTTTAGCCGGGATCTCCTACGAGCAGTACTTC. Its protein is CASSLAGISYEQYF.

This chain joins TRBV13 and TRBJ2-2, with 9 bases matching TRBD2. Looked up from germline, CDR1 is PRHDT and CDR2 is FYEKMQ (reference sequence). The V and J ends lost 3 bases and 8 bases, in that order; junction bases with no gene match: 7. This CDR3 spans 15 amino acids. The CDR3 here is CASSFPGLAVGELFF. DNA of the CDR3: TGTGCCAGCAGCTTTCCGGGACTAGCCGTGGGGGAGCTGTTTTTT. The whole variable domain, remainder taken from reference TRBV13 and TRBJ2-2, is AAGVIQSPRHLIKEKRETATLKCYPIPRHDTVYWYQQGPGQDPQFLISFYEKMQSDKGSIPDRFSAQQFSDYHSELNMSSLELGDSALYFCASSFPGLAVGELFFGEGSRLTVL.

The rearrangement uses TRBV3-1 and TRBJ2-1, with a weak D call TRBD2 (7 bases). Trimming took off 5 bases at V and 2 bases at J, with 16 bases between the two ends. The germline CDR1 and CDR2 sequences are LGHDT and YNNKEL (reference sequence). CDR3 length equals 16 residues. The CDR3 region has the DNA TGTGCCAGCAGCTCTCATGGGGGGGCTACCTACAATGAGCAGTTCTTC. Its protein product is CASSSHGGATYNEQFF.

The table lists this clonotype with a few counts. The chain links TRBV7-3 to TRBJ2-1; 11 nucleotides line up with TRBD2. The V and J ends lost 5 bases and 7 bases, in that order; junction bases with no gene match: 7. The CDR3 is 15 amino acids. Germline CDR1 reads SGHTA; CDR2 reads FQGTGA. The CDR3 DNA is TGTGCCAGCAGCAATCTAGCGGGAGGAAAGAATGAGCAGTTCTTC. Its protein is CASSNLAGGKNEQFF.

In this sample, this clonotype turned up once. The chain uses TRBV21-1 and TRBJ2-1; the table's D call TRBD2 went unverified against the DNA. TRBV21-1 is given as a pseudogene. CDR3 size: 15 residues. The CDR3 bases are TGTGCCAGCAGCAAAGGGGCCTACTCCTACAATGAGCAGTTCTTC. It translates to CASSKGAYSYNEQFF.

In regard to this clonotype: Germline is not matched at one junction end, which may reflect a read error. J is TRBJ2-3 and V is TRBV7-9, with D perhaps TRBD2 (5 bases). The germline V gene encodes CDR1 SEHNR and CDR2 FQNEAQ (reference sequence). This CDR3 spans 18 amino acids. The CDR3 coding sequence is TGTGCCAGCAGCTTAGCAGTACTTCAGTTGGGGAGCACGGATACGCAGTATTTT. Residues: CASSLAVLQLGSTDTQYF.

A few counts support this clonotype. This rearrangement joins TRBV9 to TRBJ1-3; D perhaps matches TRBD1 (5 bases). The CDR3 contains 15 residues. V was clipped by 4 bases and J by 4 bases, with 15 bases between them. Per germline, CDR1 SGDLS and CDR2 YYNGEE. The CDR3 protein is CASSSTGGAGNTIYF. Written as DNA, the CDR3 is TGTGCCAGCAGCAGTACGGGGGGAGCCGGAAACACCATATATTTT.

At least ten counts were recorded for this clonotype. The chain is built from TRBV25-1 and TRBJ1-2, with 10 bases matching TRBD1. The CDR3 has 13 residues. Per germline, CDR1 MGHDK and CDR2 SYGVNS. The V and J ends lost 6 bases and 2 bases, in that order; junction bases with no gene match: 0. The CDR3 here is CASRTGGNYGYTF. The CDR3 nucleotides are TGTGCCAGCAGGACAGGGGGCAACTATGGCTACACCTTC.

Here the CDR3 DNA reads TGTGCCGTCCAACCGGGACTCCTCTACAATGAGCAGTTCTTC. It translates to CAVQPGLLYNEQFF. V usage is TRBV12-3 or TRBV12-4 and J usage is TRBJ2-1, with D tentatively TRBD2 (6 bases). V lost 11 bases and J lost 3, with 17 bases in between. This CDR3 has 14 residues.

This clonotype was observed a handful of times. This chain uses TRBV5-1 with TRBJ2-3; 9 bases line up with TRBD1. The CDR3 is 16 residues long. The junction had 5 bases not matched to a gene; V was cut back by 2 bases and J by 1 base. Looked up from germline, CDR1 is SGHRS and CDR2 is YFSETQ. CDR3 amino acids: CASSLNRGLGTDTQYF. Written as DNA, the CDR3 is TGCGCCAGCAGCTTAAACAGGGGGCTCGGCACAGATACGCAGTATTTT.

The rearrangement joins TRBV6-5 to TRBJ1-5; D gene uncertain. Germline CDR1 and CDR2: MNHEY and SVGAGI. This CDR3 is built from 13 residues. Trimming cost V 5 bases and J 3 bases, with 8 bases left between them. In DNA, the CDR3 is TGTGCCAGCAGTACCCGGGACAATCAGCCCCAGCATTTT. It codes for CASSTRDNQPQHF.

CDR3 sequence reads: CASSRSGRGETQYF. In DNA, the CDR3 is TGTGCCAGCAGCCGCAGCGGGAGAGGAGAGACCCAGTACTTC. The chain joins TRBV7-2 to TRBJ2-5; TRBD2 aligns across 8 bases. The CDR3 runs 14 residues. Trimming removed 5 bases from V and 4 bases from J; junction bases left unmatched: 6. Per germline, CDR1 SGHTA and CDR2 FQGNSA.

This sequence joins TRBV5-1 and TRBJ1-1; TRBD1 might be the D (5 bases). Germline V gives CDR1 SGHRS, CDR2 YFSETQ. The CDR3 has 17 residues. Trimming took 1 base from V and 0 from J, leaving 16 bases between them. The CDR3 DNA follows: TGCGCCAGCAGCTTGCCTCAGGGCTGGGGGATGAACACTGAAGCTTTCTTT. This sequence encodes CASSLPQGWGMNTEAFF.

The rearrangement uses TRBV20-1 and TRBJ2-7, with TRBD2 matching 11 bases. V shed 4 bases and J 0 bases; nucleotides not matched to a gene: 2. This CDR3 has 14 amino acids. Per the germline V gene, CDR1 is DFQATT and CDR2 is SNEGSKA (reference sequence). The DNA of the CDR3 is TGCAGTGCTAAGGGACTAGCGGTCTCCTACGAGCAGTACTTC. Its protein product is CSAKGLAVSYEQYF.